This TCR beta chain came from a study of breast tumors, draining lymph nodes, adjacent tissues. This clonotype was detected ten times or more. The antigen is not known. Overall study findings and caveats: Tumor TCR diversity was below lymph nodes but above nontumor tissue.

Via MiXCR, TCRdb re-called the multiplex PCR reads, giving one row per CDR3 protein. This sample carries tens of thousands of distinct CDR3 sequences, approximately 19% of them seen once, and the ten largest clones take approximately 2.5%. CDR1 is LGHDT, CDR2 YNNKEL, per germline (reference sequence). The CDR3 contains 14 residues. V lost 6 bases to trimming and J lost 0 bases; unmatched junction nucleotides: 3. The lymph nodes were axillary draining lymph nodes from breast cancer patients. Sequenced input: axillary lymph node tissue. The V gene is TRBV3-1, the J gene TRBJ2-7, with 9 bases that match TRBD2. The source of this sequence is a female donor with breast cancer. Some clones in this sample may be carry-over from other donors' samples. CDR3 coding DNA: TGTGCCAGCAGTCTAGCGGGGAGCTCCTACGAGCAGTACTTC. It encodes CASSLAGSSYEQYF.